The following is a TCR beta chain sequence with its context. Its antigen remains unknown. The data derive from a study of shared clonotypes between healthy human individuals. Profiling relied on immunoSEQ multiplex PCR, and the TCRdb table lists in-frame clones only, not all of them. The table lists 470,000 or so clones, 81% of them singletons. The donor population consisted of healthy HIV-negative adults with no recent acute infections or vaccinations. Trimming at V came to 2 bases and at J to 4 bases, leaving 5 bases not matched to a gene. The V gene's germline CDR1 is SGHAT and CDR2 FQDESV (reference sequence). The CDR3 totals 15 residues. General observations from the study: It was expected that sequencing depth would affect clonotype sharing among donors.

Sequencing input: PBMCs. This sequence was found in a woman between 35 and 50 years old in good health. Some clones in this sample may be carry-over from other donors' samples. J is TRBJ1-1 and V is TRBV11-1, with 9 bases fitting TRBD1. This CDR3 is CASSLTGGAGTEAFF. The DNA for the CDR3 is TGTGCCAGCAGCTTAACAGGGGGCGCGGGCACTGAAGCTTTCTTT.